Presented here are 32 T cell receptor beta chains from one specimen sequenced in a study of OX40 agonist ivuxolimab in advanced cancers. Assay: immunoSEQ multiplex PCR; the TCRdb copy retains only in-frame clones and omits some. The sample yields some 110,000 clones, 92% seen once. This material consisted of CD4+ or CD8+ T cells sorted from blood, taken in a trial of the OX40 agonist ivuxolimab. The receptor set was obtained from an adult with an advanced solid tumor such as melanoma, head and neck, liver or kidney cancer.

The J gene is TRBJ2-1, the V gene TRBV5-6, with D possibly matching TRBD1 (6 bases). This CDR3 is 15 amino acids long. Germline CDR1 is SGHDT and CDR2 is YYEEEE. Trimming stripped 6 bases from V and 5 bases from J, with 18 bases between. As DNA, the CDR3 is TGTGCCAGCACCCAATCCCCTCAGGGGCACAATGAGCAGTTCTTC. Encoded protein: CASTQSPQGHNEQFF.

In this sample, this clone turned up a few times. This sequence joins TRBV6-5 and TRBJ1-3; no firm D call. Trimming pared 10 bases from V and 0 bases from J, leaving 13 bases between. The CDR3 covers 14 residues. Looked up from germline, CDR1 is MNHEY and CDR2 is SVGAGI. CDR3 nucleotide sequence: TGTGCCACTCAAGGACGGCTCTCTGGAAACACCATATATTTT. This gives the protein CATQGRLSGNTIYF.

The chain uses TRBV19 and TRBJ1-4; no definite D call. The germline gives CDR1 LNHDA, CDR2 SQIVND (reference sequence). This CDR3 is 16 amino acids long. Trimming cost V 5 bases and J 6 bases, with 19 bases left between them. CDR3 protein: CASSPGPIRVDEKLFF. The CDR3 DNA sequence: TGTGCCAGTAGTCCGGGTCCAATCCGAGTCGATGAAAAACTGTTTTTT.

The rearrangement links TRBV7-9 to TRBJ1-2; D perhaps matches TRBD1 (6 bases). The germline CDR1 and CDR2 sequences are SEHNR and FQNEAQ (reference sequence). The V end was cut by 4 bases, the J end by 8 bases, with 17 bases between. CDR3 size: 14 residues. The CDR3 region has the DNA TGTGCCAGCAGCTATTACGACAGGACGGGAGGCTACACCTTC. It translates to CASSYYDRTGGYTF. The full variable domain, its missing parts supplied by reference TRBV7-9 and TRBJ1-2, is DTGVSQNPRHKITKRGQNVTFRCDPISEHNRLYWYRQTLGQGPEFLTYFQNEAQLEKSRLLSDRFSAERPKGSFSTLEIQRTEQGDSAMYLCASSYYDRTGGYTFGSGTRLTVV.

As for this clone: The sample contains more than one DNA sequence encoding this CDR3. The J gene is TRBJ1-4, the V gene TRBV5-1; TRBD1 aligns across 8 bases. The CDR3 is 15 residues long. Germline CDR1 is SGHRS and CDR2 is YFSETQ. V dropped 2 bases and J dropped 0; count of bases not matched to a gene: 0. The CDR3 DNA reads TGCGCCAGCAGCTTACAGGGGGCAACTAATGAAAAACTGTTTTTT. Protein: CASSLQGATNEKLFF.

The sample holds a few counts of this clone. This chain uses TRBV25-1 with TRBJ1-2, with TRBD1 matching over 8 bases. V was clipped by 9 bases and J by 6 bases; unmatched bases: 9. This CDR3 contains 13 residues. Germline V lookup: CDR1 MGHDK, CDR2 SYGVNS. The CDR3 reads CASGQGRYNGYTF. Written as DNA, the CDR3 is TGTGCCAGTGGACAGGGAAGGTATAATGGCTACACCTTC.

The chain is built from TRBV7-3 and TRBJ2-5, with 9 nucleotides matching TRBD1. From germline, CDR1 is SGHTA and CDR2 FQGTGA. The CDR3 runs to 13 residues. Losses at the gene ends were 4 bases for V and 5 bases for J; bases not matched to a gene: 2. CDR3 region: CASSSTGGETQYF. In nucleotides, the CDR3 is TGTGCCAGCAGCTCGACAGGGGGGGAGACCCAGTACTTC.

The rearrangement links TRBV7-9 to TRBJ2-1, with TRBD2 matching 9 bases. The CDR3 has 15 amino acids. Unmatched junction bases numbered 10, after V lost 6 bases and J lost 7 bases. Germline lookup yields CDR1 SEHNR and CDR2 FQNEAQ (reference sequence). The CDR3 DNA sequence: TGTGCCAGCAGGTCAATAGCGGGAGTTCTAAATGAGCAGTTCTTC. Translation: CASRSIAGVLNEQFF.

The gene calls are TRBV7-9 and TRBJ1-1; no definite D call. V lost 1 base and J lost 1, with 7 bases in between. CDR1 is SEHNR, CDR2 FQNEAQ, per germline (reference sequence). The CDR3 extends over 14 amino acids. The CDR3 spells CASSLGHRNTEAFF. The CDR3 DNA reads TGTGCCAGCAGCTTAGGGCACCGGAACACTGAAGCTTTCTTT.

This sequence joins TRBV5-1 and TRBJ2-1; 7 bases line up with TRBD2. Germline V CDR1 and CDR2: SGHRS, YFSETQ. The CDR3 has 15 amino acids. J gave up 6 bases and V 0 bases, and 6 bases lay outside the gene matches. The CDR3 DNA is TGCGCCAGCAGCTTGGTGCCGGCGGGAGCCAATGAGCAGTTCTTC. This encodes CASSLVPAGANEQFF.

As to this clone: At one end the junction does not follow the germline gene, possibly because of a read error. Other DNA sequences in this specimen translate into the identical CDR3. The CDR3 reads CASLEQGGQPQHF. The DNA for the CDR3 is TGCGCCAGTTTGGAACAGGGTGGCCAGCCCCAGCATTTT. The chain joins TRBV28 to TRBJ1-5, with D possibly TRBD1 on 6 matching bases. Per the germline V gene, CDR1 is MDHEN and CDR2 is SYDVKM. This CDR3 is 13 amino acids long.

This chain joins TRBV5-4 and TRBJ2-2; no definite D call. Germline V CDR1 and CDR2: SGHNT, YYREEE (reference sequence). V was cut by 4 bases and J by 4 bases, with 8 bases left in between. The CDR3 has 13 residues. The CDR3 DNA reads as TGTGCCAGCAGCCGCGACTCCACCGGGGAGCTGTTTTTT. Translation gives CASSRDSTGELFF. Supplemented by reference TRBV5-4 and TRBJ2-2, the full variable domain reads ETGVTQSPTHLIKTRGQQVTLRCSSQSGHNTVSWYQQALGQGPQFIFQYYREEENGRGNFPPRFSGLQFPNYSSELNVNALELDDSALYLCASSRDSTGELFFGEGSRLTVL.

This chain connects TRBV6-4 to TRBJ1-5, with D uncertain. Germline loops: CDR1 MRHNA, CDR2 SNTAGT. The CDR3 extends over 15 amino acids. Trimming shortened V by 3 bases and J by 1 base, and 10 bases separated the two germline ends. This CDR3 is CASSEQIRSNQPQHF. The CDR3 region has the DNA TGTGCCAGCAGTGAGCAAATTAGGAGCAATCAGCCCCAGCATTTT.

V is TRBV28 and J is TRBJ1-5; D call uncertain. This CDR3 has 12 residues. The V end lost 2 bases, the J end lost 4 bases, and 3 bases lay between the germline ends. Germline-derived CDR1 and CDR2 are MDHEN and SYDVKM. The CDR3 loop is CASSLNNQPQHF. In nucleotides, the CDR3 is TGTGCCAGCAGTTTAAATAATCAGCCCCAGCATTTT.

This rearrangement joins TRBV28 to TRBJ1-3, with 9 bases that match TRBD1. V shed 0 bases, J shed 4 bases, and the junction held 4 bases outside the gene matches. The CDR3 contains 16 residues. Germline V lookup: CDR1 MDHEN, CDR2 SYDVKM. The CDR3 reads CASSLWTGGSGNTIYF. In nucleotides, the CDR3 is TGTGCCAGCAGTTTATGGACAGGGGGATCAGGAAACACCATATATTTT. The entire variable domain, with the rest obtained from reference TRBV28 and TRBJ1-3, is as follows: DVKVTQSSRYLVKRTGEKVFLECVQDMDHENMFWYRQDPGLGLRLIYFSYDVKMKEKGDIPEGYSVSREKKERFSLILESASTNQTSMYLCASSLWTGGSGNTIYFGEGSWLTVV.

The rearrangement uses TRBV9 and TRBJ1-5; 8 positions match TRBD1. Trimming removed 4 bases from V and 5 bases from J; junction bases left unmatched: 11. CDR3 length: 16 amino acids. From germline, CDR1 is SGDLS and CDR2 YYNGEE. The CDR3 loop is CASSLLETGEDQPQHF. The CDR3 bases are TGTGCCAGCAGCCTTCTAGAGACAGGGGAAGATCAGCCCCAGCATTTT. Drawing the rest from reference TRBV9 and TRBJ1-5, the complete variable domain is DSGVTQTPKHLITATGQRVTLRCSPRSGDLSVYWYQQSLDQGLQFLIQYYNGEERAKGNILERFSAQQFPDLHSELNLSSLELGDSALYFCASSLLETGEDQPQHFGDGTRLSIL.

This clone was seen once. The rearrangement joins TRBV7-8 to TRBJ2-5; D may be TRBD2 (5 bases). Germline CDR1 reads SGHVS; CDR2 reads FQNEAQ. The ends were cut back, 7 bases at V and 0 bases at J, with 12 bases in the middle. CDR3 length equals 14 residues. The DNA for the CDR3 is TGTGCCAGCAAGCTAGCAGGCCACCAAGAGACCCAGTACTTC. Translated: CASKLAGHQETQYF.

This chain uses TRBV19 with TRBJ2-3; either TRBD1 or TRBD2 may fit D (7 bases each). V was pared by 6 bases and J by 6 bases, with 16 bases between. The germline CDR1 and CDR2 sequences are LNHDA and SQIVND (reference sequence). This CDR3 has 14 residues. The DNA for the CDR3 is TGTGCCAGTAGCCCAGGGGGGGGCAGGGATACGCAGTATTTT. Encoded protein: CASSPGGGRDTQYF. The whole variable domain, filled in from reference TRBV19 and TRBJ2-3, reads DGGITQSPKYLFRKEGQNVTLSCEQNLNHDAMYWYRQDPGQGLRLIYYSQIVNDFQKGDIAEGYSVSREKKESFPLTVTSAQKNPTAFYLCASSPGGGRDTQYFGPGTRLTVL.

A single count supports this clone. V usage is TRBV9 and J usage is TRBJ2-5, with 7 bases aligning to TRBD2. Trimming took 2 bases from V and 1 from J; bases not matched to a gene: 5. The CDR3 has 15 amino acids. Germline loops: CDR1 SGDLS, CDR2 YYNGEE. CDR3 region: CASSVGPSGQETQYF. CDR3 DNA: TGTGCCAGCAGCGTCGGTCCTAGCGGCCAAGAGACCCAGTACTTC.

The chain has TRBV2 and TRBJ1-3; D is unclear. This CDR3 comprises 14 residues. Germline CDR1 reads SNHLY; CDR2 reads FYNNEI. V shed 4 bases and J shed 0 bases, with 7 bases lying between them. CDR3 residues: CASSAFVSGNTIYF. The CDR3 DNA is TGTGCCAGCAGTGCCTTTGTCTCTGGAAACACCATATATTTT.

This chain connects TRBV10-3 to TRBJ2-3; tentative D call: TRBD1 (5 bases). With 3 bases removed from V and 4 bases from J, the gap between germline ends came to 14 bases. The CDR3 spans 15 residues. Germline V gene sequence: CDR1 ENHRY, CDR2 SYGVKD. The DNA of the CDR3 is TGTGCCATCAGTGACGCGACGAAAGGGGCAGATACGCAGTATTTT. Amino acid sequence: CAISDATKGADTQYF.

This clone came up once. This chain uses TRBV18 with TRBJ1-1; a possible D gene is TRBD1 (6 bases). The CDR3 sequence is 16 residues long. The germline V gene encodes CDR1 KGHSH and CDR2 LQKENI. V lost 0 bases and J lost 6, with 17 bases in between. The CDR3 here is CASSPPSPGVKAEAFF. The CDR3 DNA follows: TGTGCCAGCTCACCACCGAGTCCAGGGGTTAAGGCTGAAGCTTTCTTT.

The CDR3 sequence: CASSLTAHGEQYF. The CDR3 nucleotides are TGCGCCAGCAGCTTGACGGCTCACGGGGAGCAGTACTTC. The rearrangement joins TRBV5-1 to TRBJ2-7; no firm D call. Germline lookup yields CDR1 SGHRS and CDR2 YFSETQ. The CDR3 length is 13 residues. Trimming removed 1 base at V and 7 bases at J, with 12 bases between.

The chain links TRBV4-3 to TRBJ1-5; TRBD1 aligns across 9 bases. CDR3 size: 18 residues. The germline CDR1 and CDR2 sequences are LGHNA and YSLEER. V was pared by 3 bases and J by 0 bases, with 9 bases of the junction left unmatched. CDR3 in amino acids: CASSQAGQGDYSNQPQHF. DNA for the CDR3: TGCGCCAGCAGCCAGGCGGGACAGGGCGACTATAGCAATCAGCCCCAGCATTTT.

This clone occurred once. The rearrangement joins TRBV7-2 to TRBJ2-7, with 7 bases that match TRBD1. Germline V gives CDR1 SGHTA, CDR2 FQGNSA. V lost 5 bases, J lost 3 bases, and 10 bases stayed unmatched. The CDR3 runs 15 residues. This CDR3 reads CASSAPGQRFYEQYF. Written as DNA, the CDR3 is TGTGCCAGCAGCGCGCCGGGACAGAGATTCTACGAGCAGTACTTC.

The V gene is TRBV5-5, the J gene TRBJ2-6; perhaps D is TRBD1 or TRBD2 (5 bases each). From germline, CDR1 is SGHKS and CDR2 YYEKEE (reference sequence). This CDR3 region has 17 residues. The V end lost 5 bases, the J end lost 2 bases, and 17 bases lay between the germline ends. CDR3 sequence (DNA): TGTGCCAGCAGGGATGGAGGCAGGGCACCTGGGGCCAACGTCCTGACTTTC. It yields the protein CASRDGGRAPGANVLTF. Together with reference TRBV5-5 and TRBJ2-6, the CDR3 gives the full variable domain: DAGVTQSPTHLIKTRGQQVTLRCSPISGHKSVSWYQQVLGQGPQFIFQYYEKEERGRGNFPDRFSARQFPNYSSELNVNALLLGDSALYLCASRDGGRAPGANVLTFGAGSRLTVL.

CDR3: CASSSPHGKQGQYF. CDR3 nucleotides: TGTGCCAGCAGCTCACCACACGGAAAGCAGGGGCAGTACTTC. The chain links TRBV28 to TRBJ2-7, with D perhaps matching TRBD1 (5 bases). V was trimmed by 6 bases and J by 9 bases, leaving 21 bases between them. Germline V gene lookup returns CDR1 MDHEN and CDR2 SYDVKM. CDR3 size: 14 residues.

Comments on this clone: The CDR3 does not end in the conserved phenylalanine or tryptophan, so this is likely a read error. The limits of the CDR3 on the DNA are not certain, so only TCRdb's listed CDR3 is given. The genes are TRBV6-4 and TRBJ2-3. The CDR3 spans 13 residues, counting both ends. Germline lookup yields CDR1 MRHNA and CDR2 SNTAGT. The CDR3 region is CASNTRGESGPLA.

The chain links TRBV6-6 to TRBJ2-4, with 13 positions matching TRBD2. J lost 6 bases, V lost 7 bases, and 6 bases had no gene match. The CDR3 totals 15 residues. Per the germline V gene, CDR1 is MNHNY and CDR2 is SVGAGI (reference sequence). The CDR3 nucleotides read TGTGCCAGCACCACACTAGCGGGAGGGGGAAACATTCAGTACTTC. The encoded protein is CASTTLAGGGNIQYF.

This chain joins TRBV19 and TRBJ2-7; 8 positions match TRBD2. The germline CDR1 and CDR2 sequences are LNHDA and SQIVND (reference sequence). The CDR3 runs to 15 residues. V shed 0 bases and J 2 bases; nucleotides not matched to a gene: 3. As DNA, the CDR3 is TGTGCCAGTAGTATAGATTCTAGCGGGCCCTACGAGCAGTACTTC. Translation gives CASSIDSSGPYEQYF.

This chain joins TRBV7-2 and TRBJ2-1; 12 positions match TRBD2. After removal of 5 bases from V and 4 bases from J, the junction contained 6 bases not matched to a gene. The CDR3 totals 16 residues. Germline V gene sequence: CDR1 SGHTA, CDR2 FQGNSA. The CDR3: CASSRLAGDTYNEQFF. The CDR3 nucleotides are TGTGCCAGCAGCCGACTAGCGGGAGACACTTACAATGAGCAGTTCTTC.

The V call is TRBV11-2, the J call TRBJ2-4; 14 bases fit TRBD2. With V trimmed by 3 bases and J by 7 bases, 5 bases remained unmatched. CDR1 and CDR2 from the germline V gene are SGHAT and FQNNGV. This CDR3 has 16 residues. In nucleotides, the CDR3 is TGTGCCAGCAGCTTGGGACTAGCGGGAGCAGGCAACATTCAGTACTTC. Encoded protein: CASSLGLAGAGNIQYF.